One T cell receptor beta chain is described in this entry. The antigen remains undetermined. The V and J ends lost 9 bases and 7 bases, in that order; junction bases with no gene match: 7. This CDR3 spans 12 amino acids. The V gene's germline CDR1 is KGHDR and CDR2 SFDVKD. These data belong to a study of T cell repertoires in cytomegalovirus infection. Study information: Public signatures in TCR beta pointed to CMV infection and matching HLA type.

TCRdb re-called the reads through MiXCR, storing one row per CDR3 protein. The data show about 450,000 distinct CDR3 sequences, 30% to 40% seen once. Study-wide results and caveats: In two of eight donors, the top clonotype was HLA-C-restricted CMV-specific.

The specimen sequenced was PBMCs. This TCR came from a human donor in good health (CMV status not recorded). Some clones in this sample may be carry-over from other donors' samples. V and J are TRBV24-1 and TRBJ1-2; 7 nucleotides line up with TRBD1. The chain's CDR3 is CATRNRGGGYTF. The CDR3 DNA is TGTGCCACCCGAAACAGGGGAGGTGGCTACACCTTC.